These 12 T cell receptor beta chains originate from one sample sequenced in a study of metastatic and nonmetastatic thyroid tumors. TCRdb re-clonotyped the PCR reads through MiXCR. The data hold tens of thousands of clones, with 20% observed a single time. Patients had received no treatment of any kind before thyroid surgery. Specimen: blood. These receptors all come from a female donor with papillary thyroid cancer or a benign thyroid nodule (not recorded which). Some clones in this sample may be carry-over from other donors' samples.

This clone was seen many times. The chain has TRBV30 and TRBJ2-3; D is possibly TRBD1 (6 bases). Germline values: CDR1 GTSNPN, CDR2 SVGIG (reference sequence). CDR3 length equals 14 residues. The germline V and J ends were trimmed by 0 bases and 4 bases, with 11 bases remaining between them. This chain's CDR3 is CAWSVNRASDTQYF. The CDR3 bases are TGTGCCTGGAGTGTAAACAGGGCGTCAGATACGCAGTATTTT. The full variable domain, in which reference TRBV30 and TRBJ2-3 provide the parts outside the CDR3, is SQTIHQWPATLVQPVGSPLSLECTVEGTSNPNLYWYRQAAGRGLQLLFYSVGIGQISSEVPQNLSASRPQDRQFILSSKKLLLSDSGFYLCAWSVNRASDTQYFGPGTRLTVL.

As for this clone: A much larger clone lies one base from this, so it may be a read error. Here the CDR3 reads CASREGAAVTEAFF. The CDR3 DNA sequence: TGCGCCAGCAGAGAAGGGGCAGCCGTTACTGAAGCTTTCTTT. This chain joins TRBV5-1 and TRBJ1-1, with D perhaps TRBD1 (5 bases). From germline, CDR1 is SGHRS and CDR2 YFSETQ. The V and J ends lost 5 bases and 5 bases respectively, with 16 bases between them. This CDR3 has 14 amino acids.

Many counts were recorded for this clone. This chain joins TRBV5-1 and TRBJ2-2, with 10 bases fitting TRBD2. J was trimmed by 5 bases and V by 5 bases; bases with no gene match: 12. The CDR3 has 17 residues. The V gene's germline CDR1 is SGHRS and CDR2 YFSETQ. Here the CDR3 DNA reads TGCGCCAGCAGTCGTTCCCCAGGACTAGCGGAAACCGGGGAGCTGTTTTTT. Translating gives CASSRSPGLAETGELFF.

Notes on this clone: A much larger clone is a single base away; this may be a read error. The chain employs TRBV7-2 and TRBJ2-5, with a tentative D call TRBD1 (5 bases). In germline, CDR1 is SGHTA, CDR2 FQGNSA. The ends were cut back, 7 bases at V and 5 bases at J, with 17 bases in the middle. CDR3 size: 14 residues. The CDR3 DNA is TGTGCCAGCATCAAAGCCGGACATATTGAGACCCAGTACTTC. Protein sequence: CASIKAGHIETQYF. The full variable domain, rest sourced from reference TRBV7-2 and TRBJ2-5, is GAGVSQSPSNKVTEKGKDVELRCDPISGHTALYWYRQSLGQGLEFLIYFQGNSAPDKSGLPSDRFSAERTGGSVSTLTIQRTQQEDSAVYLCASIKAGHIETQYFGPGTRLLVL.

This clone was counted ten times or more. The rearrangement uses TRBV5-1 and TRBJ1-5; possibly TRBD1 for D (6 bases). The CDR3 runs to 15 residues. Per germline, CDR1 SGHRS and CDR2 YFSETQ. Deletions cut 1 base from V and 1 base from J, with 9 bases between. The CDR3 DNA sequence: TGCGCCAGCAGCTTGACCGGGGGCAGCAATCAGCCCCAGCATTTT. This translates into CASSLTGGSNQPQHF.

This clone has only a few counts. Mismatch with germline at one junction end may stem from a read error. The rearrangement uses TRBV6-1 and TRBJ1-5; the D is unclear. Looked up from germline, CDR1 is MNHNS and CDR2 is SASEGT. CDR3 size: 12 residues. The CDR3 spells CASSDSNHPQHF. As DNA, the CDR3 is TGTGCCAGCAGTGACAGCAATCATCCCCAGCATTTT.

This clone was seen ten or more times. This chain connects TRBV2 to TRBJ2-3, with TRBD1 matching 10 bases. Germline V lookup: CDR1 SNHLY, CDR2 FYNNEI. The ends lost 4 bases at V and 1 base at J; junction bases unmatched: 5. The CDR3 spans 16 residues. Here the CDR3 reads CASSGTGTGGTDTQYF. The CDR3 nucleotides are TGTGCCAGCAGTGGAACCGGGACAGGGGGCACAGATACGCAGTATTTT. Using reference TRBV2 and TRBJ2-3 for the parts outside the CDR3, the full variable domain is EPEVTQTPSHQVTQMGQEVILRCVPISNHLYFYWYRQILGQKVEFLVSFYNNEISEKSEIFDDQFSVERPDGSNFTLKIRSTKLEDSAMYFCASSGTGTGGTDTQYFGPGTRLTVL.

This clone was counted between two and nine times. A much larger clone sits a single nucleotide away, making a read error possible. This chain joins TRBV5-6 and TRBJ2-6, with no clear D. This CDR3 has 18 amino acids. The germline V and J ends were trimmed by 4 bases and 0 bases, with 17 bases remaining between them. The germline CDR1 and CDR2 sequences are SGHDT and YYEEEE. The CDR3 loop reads CASSLYSSVRSGANVLTF. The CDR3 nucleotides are TGTGCCAGCAGCCTCTATTCGTCAGTTCGCTCTGGGGCCAACGTCCTGACTTTC.

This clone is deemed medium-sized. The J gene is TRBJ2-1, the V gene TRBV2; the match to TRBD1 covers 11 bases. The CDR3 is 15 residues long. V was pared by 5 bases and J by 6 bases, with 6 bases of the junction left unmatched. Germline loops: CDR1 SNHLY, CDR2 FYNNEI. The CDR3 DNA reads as TGTGCCAGCAGTTTAGGACAGGGGGCAAGCAATGAGCAGTTCTTC. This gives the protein CASSLGQGASNEQFF.

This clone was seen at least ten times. CDR3 region: CASSLESSADTQYF. The CDR3 DNA reads as TGTGCCAGCAGCTTGGAGTCTAGTGCGGATACGCAGTATTTT. The V and J genes are TRBV5-5 and TRBJ2-3; D unresolved. V lost 0 bases, J lost 6 bases, and 11 bases lay in between. This CDR3 has 14 amino acids. CDR1 and CDR2 (germline): SGHKS, YYEKEE (reference sequence).

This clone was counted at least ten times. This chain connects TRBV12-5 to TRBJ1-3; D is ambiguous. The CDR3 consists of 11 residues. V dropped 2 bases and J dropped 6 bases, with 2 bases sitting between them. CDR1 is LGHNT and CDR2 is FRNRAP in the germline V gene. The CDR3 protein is CASGLLNTIYF. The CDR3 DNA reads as TGTGCTAGTGGTTTGTTAAACACCATATATTTT.

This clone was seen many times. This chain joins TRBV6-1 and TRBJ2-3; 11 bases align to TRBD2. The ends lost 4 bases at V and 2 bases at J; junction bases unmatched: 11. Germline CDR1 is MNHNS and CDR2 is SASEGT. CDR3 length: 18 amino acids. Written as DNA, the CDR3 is TGTGCCAGCAGTGGGTGGGTTTCTAGCGGGGGGTACACAGATACGCAGTATTTT. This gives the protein CASSGWVSSGGYTDTQYF.